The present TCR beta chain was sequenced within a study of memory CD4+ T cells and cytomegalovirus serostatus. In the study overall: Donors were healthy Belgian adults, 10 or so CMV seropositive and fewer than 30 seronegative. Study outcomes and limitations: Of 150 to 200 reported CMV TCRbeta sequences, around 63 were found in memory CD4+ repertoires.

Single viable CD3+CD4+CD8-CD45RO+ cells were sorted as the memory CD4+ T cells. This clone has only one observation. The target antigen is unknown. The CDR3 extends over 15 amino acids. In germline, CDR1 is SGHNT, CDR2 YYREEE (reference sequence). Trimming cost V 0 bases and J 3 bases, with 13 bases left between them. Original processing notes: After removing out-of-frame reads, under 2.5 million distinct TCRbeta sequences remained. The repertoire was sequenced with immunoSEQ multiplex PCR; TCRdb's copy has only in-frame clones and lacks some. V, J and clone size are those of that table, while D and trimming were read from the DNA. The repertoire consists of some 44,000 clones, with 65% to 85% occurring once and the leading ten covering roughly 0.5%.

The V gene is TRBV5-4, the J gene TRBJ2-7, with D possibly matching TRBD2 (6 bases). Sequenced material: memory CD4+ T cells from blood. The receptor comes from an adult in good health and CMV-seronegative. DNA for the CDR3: TGTGCCAGCAGCTTGGCCGGGGGAGGATTCTACGAGCAGTACTTC. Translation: CASSLAGGGFYEQYF.